The clone carrying this T cell receptor (beta chain) was detected only a few times. The antigen remains unidentified. V was pared by 3 bases and J by 11 bases, with 3 bases of the junction left unmatched. Germline V lookup: CDR1 SGHTA, CDR2 FQGNSA. This CDR3 region has 12 residues. TCRdb independently ran MiXCR on the reads; one entry per CDR3 protein. The sample holds around 490,000 distinct CDR3 sequences, around a quarter seen once. This sample is part of a study of T cell repertoires in cytomegalovirus infection. General study points: Pooled public TCR beta family frequency picked out CMV carriers with the relevant HLA. CMV-specific HLA-C-restricted TCR beta clonotypes dominated the ex vivo response.

The receptor's source is a human donor in good health (CMV status not recorded). Some clones in this sample may be carry-over from other donors' samples. What was sequenced was PBMCs. This chain links TRBV7-2 with TRBJ2-2, with TRBD2 identical over 7 bases. Here the CDR3 reads CASSLPGLELFF. The CDR3 region has the DNA TGTGCCAGCAGCTTGCCGGGACTAGAGCTGTTTTTT. Supplemented by reference TRBV7-2 and TRBJ2-2, the full variable domain reads GAGVSQSPSNKVTEKGKDVELRCDPISGHTALYWYRQSLGQGLEFLIYFQGNSAPDKSGLPSDRFSAERTGGSVSTLTIQRTQQEDSAVYLCASSLPGLELFFGEGSRLTVL.